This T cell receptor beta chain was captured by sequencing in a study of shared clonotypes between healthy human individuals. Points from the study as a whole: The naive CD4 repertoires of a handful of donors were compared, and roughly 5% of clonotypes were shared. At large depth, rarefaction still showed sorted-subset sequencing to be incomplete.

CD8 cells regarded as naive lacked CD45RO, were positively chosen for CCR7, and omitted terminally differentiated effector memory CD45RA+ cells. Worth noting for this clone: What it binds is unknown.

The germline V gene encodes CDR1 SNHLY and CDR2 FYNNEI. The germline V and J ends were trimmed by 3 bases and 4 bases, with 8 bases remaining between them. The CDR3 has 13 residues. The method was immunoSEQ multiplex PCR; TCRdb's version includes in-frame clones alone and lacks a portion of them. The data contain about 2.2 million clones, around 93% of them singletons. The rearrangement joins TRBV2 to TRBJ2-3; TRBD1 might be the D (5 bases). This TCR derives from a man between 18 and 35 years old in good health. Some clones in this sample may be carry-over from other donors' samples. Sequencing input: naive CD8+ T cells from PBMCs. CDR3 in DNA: TGTGCCAGCAGTGACAGGGCCCCAGATACGCAGTATTTT. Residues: CASSDRAPDTQYF.